This T cell receptor beta chain was captured by sequencing in a study of cytomegalovirus exposure and HLA in healthy donors. Study summary: Earlier findings included about 120 million unique TCR beta sequences obtained from some 180 million T cells.

Trimming pared 2 bases from V and 4 bases from J, leaving 14 bases between. This CDR3 has 15 residues. In germline, CDR1 is MNHNY, CDR2 SVGAGI (reference sequence). Study results and limitations: A highly shared variant cluster was judged a likely technical artifact. A missense DCLRE1C variant was associated with V- and J-gene trimming of TCR beta chains in a later analysis, and an independent cohort replicated the association.

As concerns this clone: As yet, its antigen is unknown.

Donors counted as nominally healthy when sampled, yet unrecorded immune exposures were likely. Primers for the PCR totalled 60 Vbeta and 13 Jbeta. Here immunoSEQ multiplex PCR was the method, and the copy in TCRdb shows in-frame clones only, minus some. The repertoire has 110,000 to 150,000 clones, about four fifths of them found once; the top ten carry around 2.4%. This clonotype was obtained from a woman younger than 35 in good health and CMV-seropositive. V is TRBV6-6 and J is TRBJ1-2, with unresolved D. Sequenced: PBMCs. The chain's CDR3 is CASSYTETGSYGYTF. The CDR3, as DNA: TGTGCCAGCAGTTACACTGAGACGGGGAGCTATGGCTACACCTTC.